One sample yielded the 2 T cell receptor beta chains listed below, sequenced in a study of cytomegalovirus exposure and HLA in healthy donors (dated 2017 in TCRdb). The library was prepared using the immunoSEQ multiplex PCR assay. For the multiplex PCR, a mixture combining 60 forward primers for TCR Vbeta segments and 13 reverse primers for TCR Jbeta segments was used. In its TCRdb copy, this immuneACCESS table keeps in-frame sequences only and misses some clones. Where compared with another copy, unresolved V genes explain less than half of these, and the others have no known cause. The sample contains some 98,000 clones, roughly 76% of them found a single time. The top ten clonotypes cover around 2.3% of the sample. What was sequenced was PBMCs. These receptors all come from a man aged 50 or older in good health and CMV-seronegative.

This rearrangement joins TRBV10-3 to TRBJ2-3, with TRBD2 identical over 9 bases. V was clipped by 7 bases and J by 10 bases; unmatched bases: 9. CDR3 length: 13 amino acids. From germline, CDR1 is ENHRY and CDR2 SYGVKD. Here the CDR3 reads CAITPQSGGSQYF. The CDR3 region has the DNA TGTGCCATCACCCCCCAGAGCGGGGGGTCGCAGTATTTT.

This chain connects TRBV5-1 to TRBJ2-2; D uncertain. Germline values: CDR1 SGHRS, CDR2 YFSETQ. This CDR3 has 13 residues. V was cut by 7 bases and J by 0 bases, with 7 bases left in between. The CDR3: CASLAANTGELFF. The CDR3 DNA sequence: TGCGCCAGCTTGGCTGCGAACACCGGGGAGCTGTTTTTT.